The 30 T cell receptor beta chains reported below all come from one sample, sequenced in a study of response to subunit inactivated influenza vaccine (dated by TCRdb to the late 2010s). Libraries were prepared through RT-PCR. The sequencer was an Illumina HiSeq 2500. TCRdb itself trimmed the public reads at Q25 with fastp, ran MiXCR and retained productive beta chains. Rows matching on CDR3 protein sequence are summarized as one entry with the most common DNA and genes. The sample profile shows about 580,000 distinct CDR3 sequences; less than 15% of them were found once. The top ten clonotypes cover more than 9.5% of the sample. The source was PBMCs from blood, collected roughly 13 days after vaccination. The receptors were sampled from a man in his forties or fifties who received an inactivated influenza vaccine. Donor details come from another sample of the same person, matched by shared clones.

The V call is TRBV7-6, the J call TRBJ2-7, with D unclear. Germline V lookup: CDR1 SGHVS, CDR2 FNYEAQ. CDR3 length equals 15 residues. V lost 1 base and J lost 3, with 13 bases in between. DNA of the CDR3: TGTGCCAGCAGCTTAGAACCTACTACCCGCTACGAGCAGTACTTC. Encoded protein: CASSLEPTTRYEQYF.

This clonotype was observed at least ten times. The CDR3 region has the DNA TGCGCCAGCAGCCCGGGACAGGGGGCGGGTAATGAGCAGTTCTTC. Its translation: CASSPGQGAGNEQFF. This chain uses TRBV5-1 with TRBJ2-1; 12 bases fit TRBD1. The germline CDR1 and CDR2 sequences are SGHRS and YFSETQ. The CDR3 has 15 amino acids. The V and J ends lost 4 bases and 7 bases, in that order; junction bases with no gene match: 6.

The chain employs TRBV20-1 and TRBJ1-1; 9 bases match TRBD1. The CDR3 runs to 13 residues. The germline V gene has CDR1 DFQATT and CDR2 SNEGSKA (reference sequence). The ends lost 5 bases at V and 8 bases at J; junction bases unmatched: 9. The CDR3 sequence: CSAYETGGQEAFF. CDR3 bases: TGCAGTGCTTACGAGACAGGGGGTCAAGAAGCTTTCTTT.

There are many counts of this clonotype. The chain carries TRBV6-1 and TRBJ2-1; 10 nucleotides agree with TRBD2. J lost 5 bases, V lost 6 bases, and 7 bases had no gene match. The CDR3 extends over 15 amino acids. Per the germline V gene, CDR1 is MNHNS and CDR2 is SASEGT. The CDR3 nucleotides read TGTGCCAGCAGAAAGGGACTAGCGACTGACAATGAGCAGTTCTTC. Its protein is CASRKGLATDNEQFF.

The V and J genes are TRBV6-1 and TRBJ2-3, with 7 bases matching TRBD1. V dropped 4 bases and J dropped 2; count of bases not matched to a gene: 6. The CDR3 consists of 15 residues. CDR1 is MNHNS, CDR2 SASEGT, per germline. The CDR3 spells CASSAPGQHTDTQYF. Written as DNA, the CDR3 is TGTGCCAGCAGTGCACCGGGACAGCACACAGATACGCAGTATTTT.

This clonotype was detected only a few times. The chain uses TRBV25-1 and TRBJ2-2; a possible D gene is TRBD1 (6 bases). With 4 bases removed from V and 3 bases from J, the gap between germline ends came to 12 bases. The CDR3 is 15 residues long. Germline assignment: CDR1 MGHDK and CDR2 SYGVNS. CDR3 sequence: CASSVQGVDTGELFF. In DNA, the CDR3 is TGTGCCAGCAGTGTACAGGGTGTCGACACCGGGGAGCTGTTTTTT. Combining the CDR3 with reference TRBV25-1 and TRBJ2-2 gives the whole variable domain EADIYQTPRYLVIGTGKKITLECSQTMGHDKMYWYQQDPGMELHLIHYSYGVNSTEKGDLSSESTVSRIRTEHFPLTLESARPSHTSQYLCASSVQGVDTGELFFGEGSRLTVL.

This clonotype was observed a handful of times. J is TRBJ1-1 and V is TRBV19, with 8 bases fitting TRBD1. This CDR3 contains 12 residues. V shed 5 bases, J shed 10 bases, and the junction held 6 bases outside the gene matches. Germline V gene sequence: CDR1 LNHDA, CDR2 SQIVND (reference sequence). The CDR3 DNA reads TGTGCCAGTAGTTTGGGGACAGGAGGAGCTTTCTTT. Translating gives CASSLGTGGAFF.

The chain has TRBV20-1 and TRBJ2-5; 8 bases are shared with TRBD2. Germline V CDR1 and CDR2: DFQATT, SNEGSKA (reference sequence). The V segment lost 2 bases and the J segment 5 bases; nucleotides outside the gene matches: 13. This CDR3 is built from 16 residues. The CDR3 DNA reads as TGCAGTGCTAGAACTTCACTAGCGGCGCCGGGGGAGACCCAGTACTTC. It is translated as CSARTSLAAPGETQYF.

This clonotype was seen ten or more times. The chain uses TRBV9 and TRBJ2-7; a weak D match, TRBD1 (6 bases). The CDR3 extends over 15 amino acids. Germline CDR1 reads SGDLS; CDR2 reads YYNGEE. V was pared by 2 bases and J by 4 bases, with 16 bases between. The CDR3 here is CASSVDPGTTYEQYF. The DNA of the CDR3 is TGTGCCAGCAGCGTGGACCCCGGGACAACTTACGAGCAGTACTTC.

The rearrangement joins TRBV6-2 or TRBV6-3 to TRBJ1-5, with D maybe TRBD1 (5 bases). Germline CDR1 reads MNHEY; CDR2 reads SVGEGT. The CDR3 loop spans 16 amino acids. V was pared by 0 bases and J by 7 bases, with 16 bases between. The CDR3 nucleotides are TGTGCCAGCAGTTACTCGATGGGGCGAACCGGGCAGCCCCAGCATTTT. Translating it yields CASSYSMGRTGQPQHF.

The chain is built from TRBV7-9 and TRBJ2-5; perhaps TRBD1 as D (5 bases). Germline V CDR1 and CDR2: SEHNR, FQNEAQ (reference sequence). The CDR3 has 14 residues. V was trimmed by 5 bases and J by 2 bases, leaving 12 bases between them. This CDR3 is CASSNTGRQETQYF. The CDR3 bases are TGTGCCAGCAGCAACACAGGAAGACAAGAGACCCAGTACTTC.

This chain connects TRBV19 to TRBJ2-7; 10 bases match TRBD1. The CDR3 is made up of 15 amino acids. Germline CDR1 is LNHDA and CDR2 is SQIVND (reference sequence). The V and J ends lost 2 bases and 2 bases, in that order; junction bases with no gene match: 3. CDR3 DNA: TGTGCCAGTAGTATATTGGACAGGGGGGCCTACGAGCAGTACTTC. Its translation is CASSILDRGAYEQYF.

In this sample, this clonotype turned up a few times. The J gene is TRBJ2-7, the V gene TRBV27; 8 nucleotides agree with TRBD2. The CDR3 loop spans 15 amino acids. Germline V gene data show CDR1 as MNHEY and CDR2 as SMNVEV (reference sequence). V was clipped by 3 bases and J by 2 bases; unmatched bases: 6. Here the CDR3 DNA reads TGTGCCAGCAGTTTTTCGGGAGGGCTGACCTACGAGCAGTACTTC. Translation: CASSFSGGLTYEQYF.

This sequence joins TRBV6-5 and TRBJ2-6; unclear D gene. The CDR3 has 17 residues. V was pared by 4 bases and J by 1 base, with 14 bases between. Per the germline V gene, CDR1 is MNHEY and CDR2 is SVGAGI. The CDR3 coding sequence is TGTGCCAGCAGTTCCGGGTCTCTTTTGTCTGGGGCCAACGTCCTGACTTTC. It yields the protein CASSSGSLLSGANVLTF.

This sequence joins TRBV30 and TRBJ2-1; D is perhaps TRBD2 (5 bases). CDR3 length equals 15 residues. V was cut by 3 bases and J by 3 bases, with 15 bases left in between. Germline V gives CDR1 GTSNPN, CDR2 SVGIG (reference sequence). This CDR3 reads CAWRDKARGYNEQFF. CDR3 coding DNA: TGTGCCTGGAGGGATAAAGCTCGGGGCTACAATGAGCAGTTCTTC.

This clonotype was seen only a few times. The chain has TRBV4-3 and TRBJ2-2; 9 bases align to TRBD1. The CDR3 contains 16 residues. J was trimmed by 5 bases and V by 4 bases; bases with no gene match: 8. The germline gives CDR1 LGHNA, CDR2 YSLEER. The DNA for the CDR3 is TGCGCCAGCAGCCTCTTCACTGGGACAGGGACCGGGGAGCTGTTTTTT. Translating gives CASSLFTGTGTGELFF.

This clonotype was recorded many times. The gene calls are TRBV20-1 and TRBJ2-2; D ambiguous. Trimming took off 1 base at V and 8 bases at J, with 11 bases between the two ends. CDR1 is DFQATT, CDR2 SNEGSKA, per germline (reference sequence). The CDR3 length is 13 residues. For the CDR3, the DNA is TGCAGTGCTAGAGGGGCTTCAGCTGGGGAGCTGTTTTTT. It yields the protein CSARGASAGELFF.

In nucleotides, the CDR3 is TGTGCCAGCAGCGTAGGCGTGACAGGGATACGGAACACCGGGGAGCTGTTTTTT. Encoded protein: CASSVGVTGIRNTGELFF. The V call is TRBV9, the J call TRBJ2-2, with 7 bases lining up with TRBD1. Germline values: CDR1 SGDLS, CDR2 YYNGEE. J gave up 1 base and V 0 bases, and 9 bases lay outside the gene matches. The CDR3 is made up of 18 amino acids.

Here the CDR3 DNA reads TGTGCCAGCAGCCAGGGGGCACCCTTGCGCGGGGAGCTGTTTTTT. Encoded protein: CASSQGAPLRGELFF. The rearrangement links TRBV7-9 to TRBJ2-2; 8 bases line up with TRBD1. With V trimmed by 5 bases and J by 7 bases, 9 bases remained unmatched. The CDR3 runs 15 residues. CDR1 is SEHNR, CDR2 FQNEAQ, per germline (reference sequence).

This chain uses TRBV3-1 with TRBJ2-7, with 8 positions matching TRBD1. The CDR3 is 14 residues long. After removal of 1 base from V and 5 bases from J, the junction contained 4 bases not matched to a gene. From germline, CDR1 is LGHDT and CDR2 YNNKEL (reference sequence). This chain's CDR3 is CASSQGRTGHEQYF. Written as DNA, the CDR3 is TGTGCCAGCAGCCAAGGGAGGACAGGGCACGAGCAGTACTTC.

This clonotype was detected ten times or more. The chain couples TRBV12-3 or TRBV12-4 to TRBJ2-1, with 7 bases fitting TRBD2. The CDR3 has 14 amino acids. J lost 9 bases, V lost 6 bases, and 11 bases had no gene match. CDR3 residues: CASRFSSGAGEQFF. In DNA form, the CDR3 reads TGTGCCAGCAGGTTCTCCAGCGGGGCGGGTGAGCAGTTCTTC.

This clonotype turned up a few times. The chain has TRBV11-2 and TRBJ2-1; 15 bases are shared with TRBD2. The CDR3 has 14 residues. V was pared by 4 bases and J by 15 bases, with 7 bases of the junction left unmatched. Looked up from germline, CDR1 is SGHAT and CDR2 is FQNNGV. The CDR3 sequence is CASSSGLAGGSRFF. CDR3 coding DNA: TGTGCCAGCAGCTCGGGACTAGCGGGAGGATCCCGGTTCTTC.

The chain couples TRBV6-5 to TRBJ1-1, with TRBD1 identical over 7 bases. V was clipped by 4 bases and J by 0 bases; unmatched bases: 5. The CDR3 spans 15 residues. Germline lookup yields CDR1 MNHEY and CDR2 SVGAGI. Here the CDR3 DNA reads TGTGCCAGCAGTTTCCACAGGGGATTGAACACTGAAGCTTTCTTT. This encodes CASSFHRGLNTEAFF.

Only a few counts were recorded for this clonotype. V and J are TRBV5-8 and TRBJ2-7; D perhaps matches TRBD1 (5 bases). This CDR3 contains 14 residues. The V gene's germline CDR1 is SGHTS and CDR2 YDEGEE. The V gene lost 3 bases and the J gene lost 4 bases, with 14 bases spanning the gap. The CDR3 is CASSSWAGNYEQYF. The CDR3 nucleotides read TGTGCCAGCAGCTCTTGGGCAGGGAATTACGAGCAGTACTTC. The full variable domain, with the rest looked up from reference TRBV5-8 and TRBJ2-7, is EAGVTQSPTHLIKTRGQQATLRCSPISGHTSVYWYQQALGLGLQFLLWYDEGEERNRGNFPPRFSGRQFPNYSSELNVNALELEDSALYLCASSSWAGNYEQYFGPGTRLTVT.

This clonotype was detected a few times. This sequence joins TRBV5-1 and TRBJ2-3; 7 bases align to TRBD1. This CDR3 is 16 amino acids long. V was clipped by 0 bases and J by 1 base; unmatched bases: 5. The germline V gene has CDR1 SGHRS and CDR2 YFSETQ. The CDR3 reads CASSLEVGGGTDTQYF. CDR3 nucleotide sequence: TGCGCCAGCAGCTTGGAAGTAGGGGGCGGCACAGATACGCAGTATTTT.

This clonotype has only a few counts. This chain joins TRBV6-6 and TRBJ1-4; TRBD1 matches 7 bases. The V gene's germline CDR1 is MNHNY and CDR2 SVGAGI (reference sequence). There are 13 residues in the CDR3. V gave up 4 bases and J gave up 6 bases; unmatched junction bases: 2. The CDR3 DNA reads as TGTGCCAGCAGTTGGGGGACAGATGAAAAACTGTTTTTT. Its protein product is CASSWGTDEKLFF.

This chain connects TRBV5-5 to TRBJ1-2; D is unclear. CDR1 and CDR2 (germline): SGHKS, YYEKEE (reference sequence). Trimming left V 4 bases short and J 4 bases short, with 11 bases between. The CDR3 has 13 residues. CDR3 amino acids: CASSTDLGYGYTF. The CDR3 nucleotides read TGTGCCAGCAGCACGGACCTTGGCTATGGCTACACCTTC. Full variable domain (rest looked up from reference TRBV5-5 and TRBJ1-2): DAGVTQSPTHLIKTRGQQVTLRCSPISGHKSVSWYQQVLGQGPQFIFQYYEKEERGRGNFPDRFSARQFPNYSSELNVNALLLGDSALYLCASSTDLGYGYTFGSGTRLTVV.

The chain carries TRBV5-1 and TRBJ2-5; 9 bases agree with TRBD1. V gave up 4 bases and J gave up 2 bases; unmatched junction bases: 6. This CDR3 has 15 amino acids. The germline CDR1 and CDR2 sequences are SGHRS and YFSETQ. The CDR3 reads CASSSGTGQQETQYF. CDR3 in DNA: TGCGCCAGCAGCAGCGGGACAGGGCAACAAGAGACCCAGTACTTC.

This clonotype came up a few times. The chain links TRBV20-1 to TRBJ1-4; D unresolved. The CDR3 spans 12 residues. Germline assignment: CDR1 DFQATT and CDR2 SNEGSKA (reference sequence). This chain's CDR3 is CSTRQTNEKLFF. The CDR3 coding sequence is TGCAGCACCAGGCAAACTAATGAAAAACTGTTTTTT.

This clonotype was seen more than once but under ten times. The chain uses TRBV4-2 and TRBJ2-3; 10 nucleotides align to TRBD1. Germline V lookup: CDR1 LGHNA, CDR2 YNFKEQ. The CDR3 is 16 amino acids. V gave up 3 bases and J gave up 5 bases; unmatched junction bases: 8. The CDR3: CASSHPGTGALDTQYF. CDR3 DNA sequence: TGTGCCAGCAGCCACCCCGGGACAGGGGCTTTAGATACGCAGTATTTT.